This T cell receptor (beta chain) was found in a study of T cell responses to AZD1222 COVID-19 vaccine. With respect to this clone: Its specificity is unknown.

This CDR3 has 14 amino acids. Trimming cost V 0 bases and J 6 bases, with 9 bases left between them. Germline V gene lookup returns CDR1 WNHNN and CDR2 SYGVQD (reference sequence). Study conclusions and caveats: The repertoires were collected only after the peak T cell response.

TCRdb's table, derived via immunoSEQ multiplex PCR, lists solely in-frame clones and lacks some. The table has roughly 140,000 clones, more than 70% seen once. This chain links TRBV10-1 with TRBJ1-5, with no clear D. This TCR derives from an adult in good health. The specimen comprised peripheral blood, sampled on day 0 of AZD1222 vaccination. CDR3 nucleotides: TGCGCCAGCAGTGAGTCCCGGGTTCGTCAGCCCCAGCATTTT. Its translation is CASSESRVRQPQHF.